A single sample is the source of the 23 T cell receptor beta chains below, sequenced in a study of OX40 agonist ivuxolimab in advanced cancers. TCRdb's copy holds only in-frame clones and misses some; the assay was immunoSEQ multiplex PCR. The repertoire holds 65,000 to 80,000 clones, with roughly nine tenths as singletons. This specimen was CD4+ or CD8+ T cells sorted from blood, taken in a trial of the OX40 agonist ivuxolimab. The origin of the receptors is an adult with an advanced solid tumor such as melanoma, head and neck, liver or kidney cancer.

The J gene is TRBJ2-7, the V gene TRBV27; D might be TRBD2 (7 bases). Germline CDR1 MNHEY, CDR2 SMNVEV (reference sequence). V was pared by 2 bases and J by 3 bases, with 11 bases between. The CDR3 length is 14 residues. The CDR3 region has the DNA TGTGCCAGCAGTTTAGGACTAGGGGGCTACGAGCAGTACTTC. Its protein is CASSLGLGGYEQYF.

The rearrangement uses TRBV5-4 and TRBJ2-1, with 12 bases aligning to TRBD2. After removal of 1 base from V and 8 bases from J, the junction contained 7 bases not matched to a gene. From germline, CDR1 is SGHNT and CDR2 YYREEE (reference sequence). This CDR3 has 16 residues. This CDR3 is CASSLKLAGGPDEQFF. The CDR3 coding sequence is TGTGCCAGCAGCTTGAAACTAGCGGGAGGTCCGGATGAGCAGTTCTTC.

Concerning this clone: At one boundary the junction diverges from the germline segment, which might be a read error. This chain uses TRBV15 with TRBJ1-1; D unclear. This CDR3 contains 14 residues. Germline V gene sequence: CDR1 LNHNV, CDR2 YYDKDF (reference sequence). The CDR3 is CATSRDTDSPDAFF. CDR3 sequence (DNA): TGTGCCACCAGCAGAGATACGGACTCCCCTGACGCTTTCTTT.

This clone appeared a few times. This chain uses TRBV5-6 with TRBJ2-7, with D perhaps being TRBD1 or TRBD2 (5 bases each). The germline CDR1 and CDR2 sequences are SGHDT and YYEEEE. The CDR3 covers 14 residues. Trimming left V 4 bases short and J 2 bases short, with 13 bases between. The CDR3 sequence: CASSPGHRAYEQYF. In DNA, the CDR3 is TGTGCCAGCAGCCCGGGGCACAGAGCCTACGAGCAGTACTTC.

The chain has TRBV19 and TRBJ1-2; the D gene is possibly TRBD1 (5 bases). The CDR3 is 14 residues long. V lost 4 bases, J lost 3 bases, and 12 bases lay in between. Looked up from germline, CDR1 is LNHDA and CDR2 is SQIVND (reference sequence). The CDR3 DNA follows: TGTGCCAGTAGTAAAATGACAGTCGACTATGGCTACACCTTC. As protein: CASSKMTVDYGYTF.

This chain uses TRBV27 with TRBJ2-4; D might be TRBD2 (5 bases). Per the germline V gene, CDR1 is MNHEY and CDR2 is SMNVEV (reference sequence). Trimming shortened V by 2 bases and J by 5 bases, and 10 bases separated the two germline ends. The CDR3 spans 14 residues. CDR3: CASSLRLAQNIQYF. The CDR3 nucleotides read TGTGCCAGCAGTTTACGGCTAGCACAAAACATTCAGTACTTC.

The CDR3 coding sequence is TGTGCCAGCAGACAAGACGGCTATGGCTACACCTTC. It translates to CASRQDGYGYTF. This chain joins TRBV28 and TRBJ1-2; D remains unclear. Germline V lookup: CDR1 MDHEN, CDR2 SYDVKM. Trimming stripped 6 bases from V and 4 bases from J, with 9 bases between. The CDR3 covers 12 residues.

The rearrangement uses TRBV5-4 and TRBJ2-1; no firm D call. The germline CDR1 and CDR2 sequences are SGHNT and YYREEE (reference sequence). V lost 4 bases and J lost 5, with 10 bases in between. The CDR3 is made up of 13 amino acids. Written as DNA, the CDR3 is TGTGCCAGCAGCCGCCCCCTTAACAATGAGCAGTTCTTC. Protein product: CASSRPLNNEQFF.

This clone was recorded only once. The rearrangement uses TRBV12-5 and TRBJ2-2; 9 nucleotides match TRBD2. This CDR3 region has 15 residues. V lost 4 bases and J lost 4; bases outside the gene matches: 4. The germline CDR1 and CDR2 sequences are LGHNT and FRNRAP. CDR3 protein: CASGSLAGPTGELFF. The CDR3 region has the DNA TGTGCTAGTGGTTCTCTAGCGGGGCCCACCGGGGAGCTGTTTTTT.

The chain joins TRBV6-5 to TRBJ1-5; TRBD1 aligns across 8 bases. With 8 bases clipped from V and 7 bases from J, the junction kept 13 bases outside the gene matches. The CDR3 length is 15 residues. Germline CDR1 MNHEY, CDR2 SVGAGI. CDR3 protein: CASHPGQGGSQPQHF. The CDR3 DNA reads as TGTGCCAGCCACCCCGGACAGGGAGGTTCGCAGCCCCAGCATTTT.

The J gene is TRBJ1-4, the V gene TRBV9, with D unresolved. V was shortened by 3 bases and J by 0 bases, with 21 bases between the two germline ends. This CDR3 is 19 amino acids long. Germline CDR1 SGDLS, CDR2 YYNGEE. CDR3 coding DNA: TGTGCCAGCAGCGGTAGGGTTCCGTGGGATGCCGCAACTAATGAAAAACTGTTTTTT. Translated, it gives CASSGRVPWDAATNEKLFF.

V usage is TRBV6-6 and J usage is TRBJ1-2, with D uncertain. Germline CDR1 is MNHNY and CDR2 is SVGAGI (reference sequence). CDR3 size: 11 residues. Trimming shortened V by 6 bases and J by 5 bases, and 7 bases separated the two germline ends. Here the CDR3 DNA reads TGTGCCAGCAGGAAGGGATATGGCTACACCTTC. It translates to CASRKGYGYTF.

This chain links TRBV5-5 with TRBJ2-7; the D is unclear. The CDR3 has 14 residues. From germline, CDR1 is SGHKS and CDR2 YYEKEE (reference sequence). Trimming cost V 0 bases and J 2 bases, with 9 bases left between them. Written as DNA, the CDR3 is TGTGCCAGCAGCTTGGCCGAGGTCCCCTACGAGCAGTACTTC. Amino acid sequence: CASSLAEVPYEQYF.

The chain uses TRBV28 and TRBJ1-2; D remains ambiguous. This CDR3 comprises 11 residues. Germline CDR1 reads MDHEN; CDR2 reads SYDVKM. The V and J ends lost 5 bases and 8 bases respectively, with 9 bases between them. As DNA, the CDR3 is TGTGCCAGCAGTGGGTTTCCCGGCTACACCTTC. Encoded protein: CASSGFPGYTF.

V and J are TRBV28 and TRBJ2-1; 9 bases are a match to TRBD2. V gave up 2 bases and J gave up 7 bases; unmatched junction bases: 12. CDR3 length equals 17 residues. Germline CDR1 is MDHEN and CDR2 is SYDVKM. DNA of the CDR3: TGTGCCAGCAGTTTACAGGCGGGCGGGAGGGCCTTTAATGAGCAGTTCTTC. As protein: CASSLQAGGRAFNEQFF.

This rearrangement joins TRBV5-6 to TRBJ2-2; D might be TRBD1 (6 bases). V dropped 6 bases and J dropped 0 bases, with 12 bases sitting between them. The CDR3 runs 15 residues. Germline V gives CDR1 SGHDT, CDR2 YYEEEE. The CDR3 region is CASTFGQTNTGELFF. In DNA form, the CDR3 reads TGTGCCAGCACCTTTGGACAGACGAACACCGGGGAGCTGTTTTTT.

The chain recombines TRBV10-2 with TRBJ2-1; TRBD2 might be the D (6 bases). Germline loops: CDR1 WSHSY, CDR2 SAAADI. Trimming stripped 6 bases from V and 6 bases from J, with 21 bases between. The CDR3 sequence is 16 residues long. CDR3 DNA: TGCGCCAGCAGCCCTCCGGGACTGGCCATGATCAATGAGCAGTTCTTC. Translating gives CASSPPGLAMINEQFF.

V usage is TRBV5-1 and J usage is TRBJ2-7; D is ambiguous. The CDR3 runs 12 residues. The germline gives CDR1 SGHRS, CDR2 YFSETQ. V gave up 1 base and J gave up 6 bases, with 8 bases separating them. For the CDR3, the DNA is TGCGCCAGCAGCTTGTTCCCTGGCGAGCAGTACTTC. Its protein product is CASSLFPGEQYF.

This clone was seen just once. Here the CDR3 reads CASSPSWPYEQYF. CDR3 DNA sequence: TGTGCCAGCAGCCCCAGCTGGCCCTACGAGCAGTACTTC. The chain carries TRBV7-8 and TRBJ2-7; D uncertain. The CDR3 is 13 residues long. Looked up from germline, CDR1 is SGHVS and CDR2 is FQNEAQ. Trimming removed 5 bases at V and 2 bases at J, with 10 bases between.

The rearrangement uses TRBV7-9 and TRBJ2-1, with D possibly matching TRBD2 (5 bases). Germline CDR1 is SEHNR and CDR2 is FQNEAQ (reference sequence). Trimming removed 2 bases at V and 0 bases at J, with 8 bases between. This CDR3 is built from 15 residues. CDR3 region: CASSLLGSSYNEQFF. DNA for the CDR3: TGTGCCAGCAGCTTACTGGGGAGCTCCTACAATGAGCAGTTCTTC.

The chain joins TRBV27 to TRBJ2-3, with D possibly being TRBD1 (5 bases). CDR1 is MNHEY and CDR2 is SMNVEV in the germline V gene (reference sequence). V lost 10 bases to trimming and J lost 4 bases, with 24 bases between them. CDR3 length: 16 residues. The CDR3 protein is CATVLRQGLSSDTQYF. The CDR3 coding sequence is TGTGCCACCGTCCTCCGTCAGGGTTTGAGCTCAGATACGCAGTATTTT.

The chain has TRBV4-1 and TRBJ2-7; 10 bases fit TRBD1. From germline, CDR1 is MGHRA and CDR2 YSYEKL. The CDR3 runs 17 residues. V gave up 2 bases and J gave up 2 bases; unmatched junction bases: 9. The chain's CDR3 is CASSQNFWDRGPYEQYF. Here the CDR3 DNA reads TGCGCCAGCAGCCAAAATTTTTGGGACAGGGGTCCCTACGAGCAGTACTTC.

This chain uses TRBV5-1 with TRBJ1-5; 7 bases match TRBD1. V was pared by 4 bases and J by 0 bases, with 10 bases of the junction left unmatched. The CDR3 is 17 residues long. The germline CDR1 and CDR2 sequences are SGHRS and YFSETQ. The CDR3 nucleotides are TGCGCCAGCAGCGTGGATCCGGGACAGAGTAGCAATCAGCCCCAGCATTTT. This encodes CASSVDPGQSSNQPQHF.